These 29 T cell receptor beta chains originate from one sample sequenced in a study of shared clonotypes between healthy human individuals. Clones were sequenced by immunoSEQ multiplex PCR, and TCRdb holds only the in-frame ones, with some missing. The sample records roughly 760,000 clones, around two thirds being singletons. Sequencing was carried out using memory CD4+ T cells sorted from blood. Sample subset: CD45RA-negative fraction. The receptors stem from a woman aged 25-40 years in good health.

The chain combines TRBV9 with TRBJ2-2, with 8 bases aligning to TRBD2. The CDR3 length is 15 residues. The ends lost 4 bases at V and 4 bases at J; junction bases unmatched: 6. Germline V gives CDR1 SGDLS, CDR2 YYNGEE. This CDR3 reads CASSPRLAPTGELFF. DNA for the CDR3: TGTGCCAGCAGCCCCAGACTAGCGCCCACCGGGGAGCTGTTTTTT.

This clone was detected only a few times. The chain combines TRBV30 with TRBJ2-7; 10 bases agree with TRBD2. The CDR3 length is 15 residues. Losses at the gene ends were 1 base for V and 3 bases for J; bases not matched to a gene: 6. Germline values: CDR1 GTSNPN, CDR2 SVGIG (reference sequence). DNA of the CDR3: TGTGCCTGGAGTGGGGGGACTAGCGCGGGCTACGAGCAGTACTTC. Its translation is CAWSGGTSAGYEQYF. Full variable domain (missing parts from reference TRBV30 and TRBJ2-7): SQTIHQWPATLVQPVGSPLSLECTVEGTSNPNLYWYRQAAGRGLQLLFYSVGIGQISSEVPQNLSASRPQDRQFILSSKKLLLSDSGFYLCAWSGGTSAGYEQYFGPGTRLTVT.

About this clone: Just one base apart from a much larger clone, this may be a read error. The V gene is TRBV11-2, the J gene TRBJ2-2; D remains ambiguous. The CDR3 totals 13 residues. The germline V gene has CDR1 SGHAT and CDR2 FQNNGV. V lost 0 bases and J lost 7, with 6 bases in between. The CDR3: CASSLDEGGELFF. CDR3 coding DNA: TGTGCCAGCAGCTTAGACGAAGGCGGGGAGCTGTTTTTT.

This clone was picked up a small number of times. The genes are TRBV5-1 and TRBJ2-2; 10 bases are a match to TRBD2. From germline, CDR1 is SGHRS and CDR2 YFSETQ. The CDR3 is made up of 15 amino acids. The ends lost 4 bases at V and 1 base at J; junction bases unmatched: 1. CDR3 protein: CASSRTSGNTGELFF. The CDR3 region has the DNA TGCGCCAGCAGCCGGACTAGCGGGAACACCGGGGAGCTGTTTTTT.

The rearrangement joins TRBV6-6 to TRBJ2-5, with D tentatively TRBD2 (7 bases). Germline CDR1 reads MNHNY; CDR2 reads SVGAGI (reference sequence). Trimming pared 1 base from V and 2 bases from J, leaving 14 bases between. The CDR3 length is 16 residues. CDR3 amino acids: CASSYWGGPGQETQYF. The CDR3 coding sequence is TGTGCCAGCAGTTACTGGGGGGGCCCGGGGCAAGAGACCCAGTACTTC.

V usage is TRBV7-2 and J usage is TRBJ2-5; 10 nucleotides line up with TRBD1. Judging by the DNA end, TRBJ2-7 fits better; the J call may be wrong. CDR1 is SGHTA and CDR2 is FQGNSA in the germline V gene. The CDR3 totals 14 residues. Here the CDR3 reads CASSRGTGVYEQYF. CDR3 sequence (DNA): TGTGCCAGCAGCCGGGGGACAGGGGTCTACGAGCAGTACTTC.

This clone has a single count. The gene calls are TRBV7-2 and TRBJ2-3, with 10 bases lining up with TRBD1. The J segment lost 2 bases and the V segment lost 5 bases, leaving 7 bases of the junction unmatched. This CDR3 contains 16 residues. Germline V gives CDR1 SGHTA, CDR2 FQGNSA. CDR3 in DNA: TGTGCCAGCAGCGGAGGGACAGGGGTTTTCACAGATACGCAGTATTTT. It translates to CASSGGTGVFTDTQYF.

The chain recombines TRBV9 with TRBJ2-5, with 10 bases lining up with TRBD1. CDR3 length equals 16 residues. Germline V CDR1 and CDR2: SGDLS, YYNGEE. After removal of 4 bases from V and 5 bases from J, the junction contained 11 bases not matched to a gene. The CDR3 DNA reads TGTGCCAGCAGCCCCGGGACAGGGGTCTTGTGGGAGACCCAGTACTTC. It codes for CASSPGTGVLWETQYF. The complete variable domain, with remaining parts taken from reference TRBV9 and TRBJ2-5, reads DSGVTQTPKHLITATGQRVTLRCSPRSGDLSVYWYQQSLDQGLQFLIQYYNGEERAKGNILERFSAQQFPDLHSELNLSSLELGDSALYFCASSPGTGVLWETQYFGPGTRLLVL.

CDR3 coding DNA: TGTGCCAGCAGCGCGGGACTAGCGGCTATCCAAGAGACCCAGTACTTC. Protein sequence: CASSAGLAAIQETQYF. This chain links TRBV9 with TRBJ2-5; 11 bases line up with TRBD2. V lost 3 bases, J lost 1 base, and 5 bases stayed unmatched. The CDR3 totals 16 residues. Germline V lookup: CDR1 SGDLS, CDR2 YYNGEE.

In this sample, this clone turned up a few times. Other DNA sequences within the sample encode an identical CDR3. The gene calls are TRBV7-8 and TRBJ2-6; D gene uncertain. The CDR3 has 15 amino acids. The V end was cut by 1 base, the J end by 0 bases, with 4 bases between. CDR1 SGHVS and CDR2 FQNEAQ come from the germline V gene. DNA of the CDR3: TGTGCCAGCAGCTTAGTCGGCTCTGGGGCCAACGTCCTGACTTTC. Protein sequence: CASSLVGSGANVLTF.

CDR3 sequence (DNA): TGTGCCAGCAGGAGTATATGGCAGTACTTC. Protein product: CASRSIWQYF. The chain joins TRBV2 to TRBJ2-7; no clear D. This CDR3 spans 10 amino acids. The V and J ends lost 6 bases and 9 bases respectively, with 9 bases between them. Germline-derived CDR1 and CDR2 are SNHLY and FYNNEI.

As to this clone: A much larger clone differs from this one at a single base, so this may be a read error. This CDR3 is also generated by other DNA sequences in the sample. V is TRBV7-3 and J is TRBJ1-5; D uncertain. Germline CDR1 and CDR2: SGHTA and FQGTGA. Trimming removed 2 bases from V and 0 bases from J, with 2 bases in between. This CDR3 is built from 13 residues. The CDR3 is CASSLDSNQPQHF. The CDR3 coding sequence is TGTGCCAGCAGCTTAGATAGCAATCAGCCCCAGCATTTT.

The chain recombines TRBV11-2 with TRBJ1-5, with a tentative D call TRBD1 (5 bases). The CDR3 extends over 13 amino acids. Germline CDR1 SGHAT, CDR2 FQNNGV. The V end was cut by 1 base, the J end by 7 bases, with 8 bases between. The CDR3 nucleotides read TGTGCCAGCAGCTTAGGAGACAGCCAGCCCCAGCATTTT. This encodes CASSLGDSQPQHF.

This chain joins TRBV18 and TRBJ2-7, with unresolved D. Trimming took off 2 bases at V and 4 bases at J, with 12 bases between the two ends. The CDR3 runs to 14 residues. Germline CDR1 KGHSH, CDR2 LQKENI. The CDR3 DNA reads TGTGCCAGCTCACCAGGCAGCTATATTTACGAGCAGTACTTC. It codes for CASSPGSYIYEQYF.

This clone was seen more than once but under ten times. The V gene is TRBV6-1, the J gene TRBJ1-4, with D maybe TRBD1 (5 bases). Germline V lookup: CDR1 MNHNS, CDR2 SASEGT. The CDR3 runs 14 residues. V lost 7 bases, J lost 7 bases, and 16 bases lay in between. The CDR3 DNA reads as TGTGCCAGCATCAAGGGGTCAGCAGGTGAAAAACTGTTTTTT. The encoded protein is CASIKGSAGEKLFF.

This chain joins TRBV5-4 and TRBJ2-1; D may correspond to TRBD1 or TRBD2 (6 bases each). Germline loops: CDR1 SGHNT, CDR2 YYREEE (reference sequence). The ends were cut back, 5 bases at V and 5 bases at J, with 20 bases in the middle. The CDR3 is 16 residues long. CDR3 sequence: CASSSGGGTQNNEQFF. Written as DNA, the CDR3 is TGTGCCAGCAGTTCCGGGGGCGGGACCCAGAACAATGAGCAGTTCTTC.

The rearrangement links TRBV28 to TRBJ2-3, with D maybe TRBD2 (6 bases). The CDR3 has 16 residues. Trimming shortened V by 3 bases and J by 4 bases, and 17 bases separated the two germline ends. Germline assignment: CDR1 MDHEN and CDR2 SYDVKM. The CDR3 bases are TGTGCCAGCAGTTTGGTGGGAGTTAGCGGACCAGATACGCAGTATTTT. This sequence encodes CASSLVGVSGPDTQYF.

CDR3 DNA sequence: TGCGCCAGCAGCTTCACGGGAGGACCCTCCTACGAGCAGTACTTC. It codes for CASSFTGGPSYEQYF. The chain links TRBV4-1 to TRBJ2-7; 7 nucleotides line up with TRBD2. Germline V gene sequence: CDR1 MGHRA, CDR2 YSYEKL. The CDR3 runs to 15 residues. Trimming removed 5 bases from V and 0 bases from J; junction bases left unmatched: 7.

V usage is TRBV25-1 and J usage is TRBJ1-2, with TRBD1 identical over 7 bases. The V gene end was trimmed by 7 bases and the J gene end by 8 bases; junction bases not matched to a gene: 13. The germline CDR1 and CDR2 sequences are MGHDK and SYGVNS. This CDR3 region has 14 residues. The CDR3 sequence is CASTPWEGAGGYTF. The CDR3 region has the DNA TGTGCCAGCACCCCCTGGGAGGGGGCGGGAGGCTACACCTTC.

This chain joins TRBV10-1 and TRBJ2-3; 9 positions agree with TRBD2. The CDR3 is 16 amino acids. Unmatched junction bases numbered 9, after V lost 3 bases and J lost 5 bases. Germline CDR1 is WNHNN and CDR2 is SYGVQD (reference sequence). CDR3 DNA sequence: TGCGCCAGCAGTGATAGCGGGAGTGCATTTGGAGATACGCAGTATTTT. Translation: CASSDSGSAFGDTQYF.

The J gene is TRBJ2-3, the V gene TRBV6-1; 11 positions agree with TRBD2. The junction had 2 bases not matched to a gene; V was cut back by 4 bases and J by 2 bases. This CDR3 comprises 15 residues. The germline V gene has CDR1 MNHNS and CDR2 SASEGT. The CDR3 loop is CASSGGLAVTDTQYF. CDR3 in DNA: TGTGCCAGCAGTGGGGGACTAGCGGTCACAGATACGCAGTATTTT.

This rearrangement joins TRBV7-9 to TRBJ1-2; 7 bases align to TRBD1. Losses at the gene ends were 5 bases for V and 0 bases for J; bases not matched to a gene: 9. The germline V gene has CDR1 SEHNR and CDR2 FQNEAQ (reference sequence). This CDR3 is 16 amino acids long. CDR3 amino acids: CASSASTGIANYGYTF. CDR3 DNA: TGTGCCAGCAGCGCATCGACAGGGATAGCTAACTATGGCTACACCTTC.

CDR3 protein: CASSPSWGTEAFF. CDR3 coding DNA: TGTGCCAGCAGCCCCTCGTGGGGCACTGAAGCTTTCTTT. This chain connects TRBV9 to TRBJ1-1; D gene ambiguous. Trimming cost V 4 bases and J 4 bases, with 11 bases left between them. The CDR3 is 13 residues long. Germline V gives CDR1 SGDLS, CDR2 YYNGEE.

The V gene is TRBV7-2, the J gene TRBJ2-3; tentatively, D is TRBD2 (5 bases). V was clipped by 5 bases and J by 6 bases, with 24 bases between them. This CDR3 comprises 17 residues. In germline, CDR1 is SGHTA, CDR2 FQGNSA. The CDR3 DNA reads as TGTGCCAGCAGCCTCGCACCGTCCCGTCAATCGGGGGATACGCAGTATTTT. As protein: CASSLAPSRQSGDTQYF.

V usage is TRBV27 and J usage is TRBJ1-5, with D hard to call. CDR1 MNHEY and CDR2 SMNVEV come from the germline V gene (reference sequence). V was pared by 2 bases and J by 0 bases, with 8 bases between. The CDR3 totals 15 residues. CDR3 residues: CASSLQGYSNQPQHF. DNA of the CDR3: TGTGCCAGCAGTTTACAAGGGTATAGCAATCAGCCCCAGCATTTT.

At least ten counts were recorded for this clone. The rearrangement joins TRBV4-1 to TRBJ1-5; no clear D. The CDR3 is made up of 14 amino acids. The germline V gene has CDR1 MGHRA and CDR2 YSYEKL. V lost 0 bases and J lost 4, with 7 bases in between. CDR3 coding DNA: TGCGCCAGCAGCCAAGATCTCGGAAATCAGCCCCAGCATTTT. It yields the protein CASSQDLGNQPQHF.

The CDR3 DNA reads TGTGCCAGCAGCCTACCGGAGCCGTACAATGAGCAGTTCTTC. Its translation: CASSLPEPYNEQFF. The gene calls are TRBV11-1 and TRBJ2-1; D not resolved. CDR1 is SGHAT and CDR2 is FQDESV in the germline V gene (reference sequence). Trimming took off 5 bases at V and 4 bases at J, with 12 bases between the two ends. CDR3 length: 14 amino acids.

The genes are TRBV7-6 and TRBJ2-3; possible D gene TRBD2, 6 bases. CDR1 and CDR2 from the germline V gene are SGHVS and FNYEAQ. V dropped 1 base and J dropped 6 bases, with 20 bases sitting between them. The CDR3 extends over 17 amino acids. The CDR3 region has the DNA TGTGCCAGCAGCTTAGATTGGACGGGAGCCTATGACGATACGCAGTATTTT. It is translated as CASSLDWTGAYDDTQYF.

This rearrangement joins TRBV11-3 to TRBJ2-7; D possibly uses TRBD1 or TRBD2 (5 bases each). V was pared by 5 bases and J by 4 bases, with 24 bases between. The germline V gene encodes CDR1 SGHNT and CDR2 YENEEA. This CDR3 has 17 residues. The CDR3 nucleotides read TGTGCCAGCAGCGAACGGCTGGGACCCCCCCAATCGTACGAGCAGTACTTC. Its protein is CASSERLGPPQSYEQYF.